The 15 T cell receptor beta chains reported below all come from one sample, sequenced in a study of T cell changes during pregnancy in multiple sclerosis. The assay was immunoSEQ multiplex PCR, and TCRdb's table has in-frame clones only and misses some. The sample has about 93,000 clones, 80% to 95% seen once; the top ten hold approximately 2%. The input for sequencing was peripheral blood, taken after pregnancy. The receptors come from a female donor with multiple sclerosis, enrolled in a pregnancy study.

V gene TRBV30 combines with J gene TRBJ2-6, with a weak D call TRBD1 (5 bases). V shed 0 bases and J shed 4 bases, with 13 bases lying between them. The CDR3 consists of 16 residues. CDR1 and CDR2 (germline): GTSNPN, SVGIG (reference sequence). The CDR3, as DNA: TGTGCCTGGAGTGTTTCTCAGGGCGCAGGGGCCAACGTCCTGACTTTC. Amino acids: CAWSVSQGAGANVLTF.

The chain links TRBV7-2 to TRBJ2-7, with a tentative D call TRBD1 (8 bases). Per the germline V gene, CDR1 is SGHTA and CDR2 is FQGNSA. Trimming took 6 bases from V and 4 from J, leaving 19 bases between them. The length of the CDR3 is 15 residues. The CDR3 DNA reads as TGTGCCAGCAGTTACTATATACAGGGGGGGTACGAGCAGTACTTC. The encoded protein is CASSYYIQGGYEQYF.

The chain is built from TRBV5-6 and TRBJ2-7, with 7 bases identical to TRBD2. CDR1 SGHDT and CDR2 YYEEEE come from the germline V gene. The CDR3 covers 14 residues. The trim removed 2 bases at V and 4 bases at J, leaving 6 bases unmatched. Here the CDR3 reads CASSLAGPSYEQYF. The CDR3 DNA follows: TGTGCCAGCAGCTTAGCGGGACCGTCGTACGAGCAGTACTTC.

This clone was detected only once. The gene calls are TRBV4-2 and TRBJ2-5; 11 bases align to TRBD2. V was pared by 5 bases and J by 1 base, with 6 bases of the junction left unmatched. The CDR3 is 16 residues long. Germline V gene lookup returns CDR1 LGHNA and CDR2 YNFKEQ. The DNA of the CDR3 is TGTGCCAGCAGCGAAGGTCTAGCGGGGGGCCAAGAGACCCAGTACTTC. This gives the protein CASSEGLAGGQETQYF.

J is TRBJ1-1 and V is TRBV28; D unclear. The CDR3 runs 12 residues. The germline V gene encodes CDR1 MDHEN and CDR2 SYDVKM. Between the trimmed V and J ends, which lost 5 bases and 10 bases, there was a span of 14 bases. CDR3 DNA sequence: TGTGCCAGCAGTCCTACCTCTTTTGGAGCTTTCTTT. This sequence encodes CASSPTSFGAFF.

Within the sample, this clone is medium-sized. The chain carries TRBV29-1 and TRBJ2-1, with TRBD2 matching over 7 bases. Trimming took 4 bases from V and 15 from J; bases not matched to a gene: 15. This CDR3 is built from 13 residues. The germline gives CDR1 SQVTM, CDR2 ANQGSEA. The CDR3: CSVVGGRQFYVFF. CDR3 DNA: TGCAGCGTTGTGGGAGGGCGACAATTCTACGTGTTCTTC.

This chain connects TRBV9 to TRBJ2-6; weak D call: TRBD1 (6 bases). CDR1 is SGDLS, CDR2 YYNGEE, per germline. V was shortened by 1 base and J by 0 bases, with 14 bases between the two germline ends. The CDR3 length is 18 residues. DNA for the CDR3: TGTGCCAGCAGCGTACACAGGGTCCCGAGCTCTGGGGCCAACGTCCTGACTTTC. Its translation: CASSVHRVPSSGANVLTF. The full variable domain, its missing parts supplied by reference TRBV9 and TRBJ2-6, is DSGVTQTPKHLITATGQRVTLRCSPRSGDLSVYWYQQSLDQGLQFLIQYYNGEERAKGNILERFSAQQFPDLHSELNLSSLELGDSALYFCASSVHRVPSSGANVLTFGAGSRLTVL.

V usage is TRBV4-1 and J usage is TRBJ1-1; D is possibly TRBD1 (5 bases). V lost 0 bases and J 4 bases, leaving 12 bases between the germline ends. Germline V gene data show CDR1 as MGHRA and CDR2 as YSYEKL. The CDR3 loop spans 15 amino acids. The CDR3 DNA reads TGCGCCAGCAGCCAAGACCCCGGGAGGGGCACTGAAGCTTTCTTT. As protein: CASSQDPGRGTEAFF.

The V gene is TRBV19, the J gene TRBJ1-2, with 9 bases aligning to TRBD1. The length of the CDR3 is 17 residues. The V gene end was trimmed by 6 bases and the J gene end by 0 bases; junction bases not matched to a gene: 11. The germline V gene has CDR1 LNHDA and CDR2 SQIVND (reference sequence). The CDR3 coding sequence is TGTGCCAGTAGGGGTAACCGGGACAGGGATTCTAACTATGGCTACACCTTC. This translates into CASRGNRDRDSNYGYTF.

Points on this clone: Other DNA sequences in the sample encode the same CDR3. The chain employs TRBV6-5 and TRBJ1-2; 7 positions agree with TRBD1. The length of the CDR3 is 13 residues. After removal of 6 bases from V and 3 bases from J, the junction contained 4 bases not matched to a gene. Per the germline V gene, CDR1 is MNHEY and CDR2 is SVGAGI. DNA of the CDR3: TGTGCCAGCAGACCCGACAGGGACTATGGCTACACCTTC. It specifies CASRPDRDYGYTF.

This chain links TRBV5-1 with TRBJ2-4; 7 bases map to TRBD1. The CDR3 runs 13 residues. Germline loops: CDR1 SGHRS, CDR2 YFSETQ. J gave up 5 bases and V 5 bases, and 4 bases lay outside the gene matches. In DNA form, the CDR3 reads TGCGCCAGCAGTTACCAGGGGGAAAACATTCAGTACTTC. This gives the protein CASSYQGENIQYF. Full variable domain (remainder filled in from reference TRBV5-1 and TRBJ2-4): KAGVTQTPRYLIKTRGQQVTLSCSPISGHRSVSWYQQTPGQGLQFLFEYFSETQRNKGNFPGRFSGRQFSNSRSEMNVSTLELGDSALYLCASSYQGENIQYFGAGTRLSVL.

Comment on this clone: The same CDR3 is also encoded by other DNA sequences in this sample. The CDR3 reads CASSFEGGNQPQHF. The CDR3 DNA reads TGCGCCAGCAGCTTTGAAGGGGGCAATCAGCCCCAGCATTTT. This chain connects TRBV5-1 to TRBJ1-5, with a weak D call TRBD1 (5 bases). The CDR3 has 14 residues. The V gene lost 2 bases and the J gene lost 2 bases, with 8 bases spanning the gap. From germline, CDR1 is SGHRS and CDR2 YFSETQ.

The V and J genes are TRBV27 and TRBJ1-3, with TRBD1 as a possible D gene (5 bases). CDR3 size: 13 residues. V was pared by 6 bases and J by 2 bases, with 8 bases between. Germline V CDR1 and CDR2: MNHEY, SMNVEV (reference sequence). CDR3: CASSTGAGNTIYF. CDR3 sequence (DNA): TGTGCCAGCAGCACAGGAGCTGGAAACACCATATATTTT.

As concerns this clone: The sample has other DNA sequences that encode this CDR3 too. The rearrangement uses TRBV6-1 and TRBJ2-5; D is unclear. The germline V gene has CDR1 MNHNS and CDR2 SASEGT. V lost 2 bases and J lost 1, with 8 bases in between. This CDR3 has 14 amino acids. Here the CDR3 reads CASSETSSQETQYF. In DNA, the CDR3 is TGTGCCAGCAGTGAAACATCCTCCCAAGAGACCCAGTACTTC.

J is TRBJ2-5 and V is TRBV7-9, with 12 positions matching TRBD2. Germline values: CDR1 SEHNR, CDR2 FQNEAQ (reference sequence). V was clipped by 4 bases and J by 5 bases; unmatched bases: 8. The CDR3 is made up of 16 amino acids. Here the CDR3 reads CASSSSLAGGRETQYF. The CDR3 nucleotides are TGTGCCAGCAGCTCTTCACTAGCGGGGGGCAGGGAGACCCAGTACTTC.